The source of this T cell receptor beta chain is a study of T cell changes during pregnancy in multiple sclerosis. Clones were read by immunoSEQ multiplex PCR, and TCRdb kept only the in-frame ones, dropping some. The sample records under 55,000 clones, approximately 90% being singletons. The starting material was peripheral blood, obtained in the first trimester of pregnancy. The TCR was taken from a female donor with multiple sclerosis, enrolled in a pregnancy study.

The CDR3 bases are TGTGCCAGCAGCTTAGATCTCGGCAGGGCGTATGGCTACACCTTC. Translating gives CASSLDLGRAYGYTF. The chain combines TRBV11-2 with TRBJ1-2; a possible D gene is TRBD1 (5 bases). Germline CDR1 reads SGHAT; CDR2 reads FQNNGV. V was shortened by 0 bases and J by 5 bases, with 13 bases between the two germline ends. This CDR3 contains 15 residues.